This T cell receptor beta chain emerged from a study of shared clonotypes between healthy human individuals. Study-wide results and limits: Non-shared clonotypes had lower generation probabilities than those shared by all four donors. Across subsets, estimated richness was generally greater for naive than for memory populations.

CDR1 is MGHRA, CDR2 YSYEKL, per germline. V shed 8 bases and J 4 bases; nucleotides not matched to a gene: 9. This CDR3 contains 15 residues. This was a deep-level run. The assay was immunoSEQ multiplex PCR, and TCRdb's table has in-frame clones only and misses some. The table lists roughly 850,000 clones, 90% to 97% of them singletons. The naive CD8 subset, CD45RO-negative cells positively selected for CCR7, excluded terminally differentiated effector memory CD45RA+ cells. Caucasian adults residing in Nashville, Tennessee made up all the donors. In the case of this clone: Its antigen is unknown.

Sequenced: naive CD8+ T cells sorted from blood. The chain uses TRBV4-1 and TRBJ2-3; 10 nucleotides match TRBD2. The clonotype was recovered from a man aged 25-40 years in good health. The CDR3 loop is CASASGRADADTQYF. The CDR3 DNA reads TGCGCCAGCGCAAGCGGGAGGGCCGATGCAGATACGCAGTATTTT.